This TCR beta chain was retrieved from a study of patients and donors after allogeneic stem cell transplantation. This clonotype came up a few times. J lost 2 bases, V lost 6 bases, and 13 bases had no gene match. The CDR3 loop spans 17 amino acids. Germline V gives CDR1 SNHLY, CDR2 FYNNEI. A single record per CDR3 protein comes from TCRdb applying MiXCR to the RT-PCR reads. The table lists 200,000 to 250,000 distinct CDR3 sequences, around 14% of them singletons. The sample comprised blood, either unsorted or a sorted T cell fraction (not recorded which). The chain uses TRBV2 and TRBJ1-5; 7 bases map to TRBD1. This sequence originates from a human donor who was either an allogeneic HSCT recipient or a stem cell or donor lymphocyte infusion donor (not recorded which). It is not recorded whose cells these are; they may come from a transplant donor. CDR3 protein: CASRGTDPVIGNQPQHF. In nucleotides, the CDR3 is TGTGCCAGCAGAGGGACAGACCCCGTGATTGGCAATCAGCCCCAGCATTTT.